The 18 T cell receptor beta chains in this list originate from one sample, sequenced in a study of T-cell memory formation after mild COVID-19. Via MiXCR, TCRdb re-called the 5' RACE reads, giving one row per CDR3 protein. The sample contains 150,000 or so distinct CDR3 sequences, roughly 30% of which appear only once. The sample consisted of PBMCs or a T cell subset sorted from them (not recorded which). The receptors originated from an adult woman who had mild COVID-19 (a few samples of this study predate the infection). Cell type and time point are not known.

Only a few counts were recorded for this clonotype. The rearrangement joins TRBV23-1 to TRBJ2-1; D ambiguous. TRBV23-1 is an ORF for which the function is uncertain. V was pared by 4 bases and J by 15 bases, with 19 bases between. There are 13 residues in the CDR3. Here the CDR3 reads CASSPRIRVLPFF. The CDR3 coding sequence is TGCGCCAGCAGTCCCCGAATCCGGGTCCTCCCGTTCTTC.

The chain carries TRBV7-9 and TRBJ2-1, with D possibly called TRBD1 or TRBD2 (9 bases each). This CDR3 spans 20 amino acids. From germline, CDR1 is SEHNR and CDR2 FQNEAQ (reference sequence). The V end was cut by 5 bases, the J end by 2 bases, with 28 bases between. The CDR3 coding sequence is TGTGCCAGCAGCAACCCCGGGACAGGGAGTGGGACTAGCCCCTACAATGAGCAGTTCTTC. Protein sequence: CASSNPGTGSGTSPYNEQFF. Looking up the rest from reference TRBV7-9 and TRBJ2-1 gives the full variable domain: DTGVSQNPRHKITKRGQNVTFRCDPISEHNRLYWYRQTLGQGPEFLTYFQNEAQLEKSRLLSDRFSAERPKGSFSTLEIQRTEQGDSAMYLCASSNPGTGSGTSPYNEQFFGPGTRLTVL.

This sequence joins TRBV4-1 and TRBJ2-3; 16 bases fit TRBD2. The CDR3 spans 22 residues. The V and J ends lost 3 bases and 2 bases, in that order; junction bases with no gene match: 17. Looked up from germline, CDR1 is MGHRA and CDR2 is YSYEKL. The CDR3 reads CASSHRAPGTSGGVGNTDTQYF. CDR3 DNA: TGCGCCAGCAGCCATCGGGCCCCCGGGACTAGCGGGGGGGTGGGTAACACAGATACGCAGTATTTT.

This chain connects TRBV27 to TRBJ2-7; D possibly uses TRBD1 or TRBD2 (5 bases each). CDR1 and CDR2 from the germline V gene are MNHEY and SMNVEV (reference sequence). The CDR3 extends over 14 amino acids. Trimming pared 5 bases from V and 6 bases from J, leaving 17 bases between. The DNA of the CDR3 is TGTGCCAGCAGTCCACTTGGGGGTATAAGCGAGCAGTACTTC. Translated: CASSPLGGISEQYF.

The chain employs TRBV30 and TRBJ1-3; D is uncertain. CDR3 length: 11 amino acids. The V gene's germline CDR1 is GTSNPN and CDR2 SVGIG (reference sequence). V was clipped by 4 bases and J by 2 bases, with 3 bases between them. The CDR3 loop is CAWMTGNTIYF. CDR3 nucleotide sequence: TGTGCCTGGATGACTGGAAACACCATATATTTT.

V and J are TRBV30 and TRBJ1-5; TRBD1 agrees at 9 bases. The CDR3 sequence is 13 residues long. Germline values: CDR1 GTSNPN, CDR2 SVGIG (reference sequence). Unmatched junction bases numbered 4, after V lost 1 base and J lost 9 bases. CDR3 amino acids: CAWSEDRGGPQHF. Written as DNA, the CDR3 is TGTGCCTGGAGTGAGGACAGGGGAGGGCCCCAGCATTTT.

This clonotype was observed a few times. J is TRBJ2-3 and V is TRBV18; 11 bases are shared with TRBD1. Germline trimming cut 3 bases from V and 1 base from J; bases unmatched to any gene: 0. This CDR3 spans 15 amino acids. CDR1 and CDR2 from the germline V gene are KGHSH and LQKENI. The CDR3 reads CASSPDRGRTDTQYF. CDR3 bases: TGTGCCAGCTCACCGGACAGGGGGCGCACAGATACGCAGTATTTT.

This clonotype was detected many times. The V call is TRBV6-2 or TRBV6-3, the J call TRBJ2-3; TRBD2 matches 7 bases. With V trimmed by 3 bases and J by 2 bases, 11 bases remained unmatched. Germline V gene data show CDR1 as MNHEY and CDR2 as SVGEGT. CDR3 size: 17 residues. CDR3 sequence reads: CASSYRASGALTDTQYF. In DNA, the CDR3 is TGTGCCAGCAGTTATCGGGCTAGCGGAGCTCTCACAGATACGCAGTATTTT.

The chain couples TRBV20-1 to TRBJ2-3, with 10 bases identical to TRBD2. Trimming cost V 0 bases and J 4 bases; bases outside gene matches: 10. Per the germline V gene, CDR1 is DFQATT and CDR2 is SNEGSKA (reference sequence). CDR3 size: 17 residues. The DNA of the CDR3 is TGCAGTGCTAGAGACCCACCCGGGACTAGCGTATCAGATACGCAGTATTTT. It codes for CSARDPPGTSVSDTQYF.

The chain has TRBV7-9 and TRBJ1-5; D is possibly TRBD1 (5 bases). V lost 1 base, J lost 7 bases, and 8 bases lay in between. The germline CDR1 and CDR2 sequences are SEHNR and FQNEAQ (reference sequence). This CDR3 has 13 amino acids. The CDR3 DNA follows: TGTGCCAGCAGCTTAGGACAGTCCCAGCCCCAGCATTTT. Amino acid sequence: CASSLGQSQPQHF.

This CDR3 is CASSPMYANTGELFF. The DNA of the CDR3 is TGTGCCAGCTCACCAATGTACGCGAACACCGGGGAGCTGTTTTTT. The chain joins TRBV18 to TRBJ2-2; no firm D call. V was trimmed by 2 bases and J by 0 bases, leaving 7 bases between them. In germline, CDR1 is KGHSH, CDR2 LQKENI. This CDR3 has 15 amino acids.

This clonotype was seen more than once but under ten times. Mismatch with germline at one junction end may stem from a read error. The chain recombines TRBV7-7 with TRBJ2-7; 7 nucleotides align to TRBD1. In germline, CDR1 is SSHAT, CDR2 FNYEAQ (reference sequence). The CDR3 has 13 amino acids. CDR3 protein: CASSRDSGYEQYF. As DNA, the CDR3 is TGTGCTAGCAGCCGGGACAGTGGCTACGAGCAGTACTTC.

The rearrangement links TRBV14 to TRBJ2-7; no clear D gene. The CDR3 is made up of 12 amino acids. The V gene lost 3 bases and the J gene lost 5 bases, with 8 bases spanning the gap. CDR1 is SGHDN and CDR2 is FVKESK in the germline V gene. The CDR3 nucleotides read TGTGCCAGCAGCCATTTTCTCGACGAGCAGTACTTC. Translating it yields CASSHFLDEQYF.

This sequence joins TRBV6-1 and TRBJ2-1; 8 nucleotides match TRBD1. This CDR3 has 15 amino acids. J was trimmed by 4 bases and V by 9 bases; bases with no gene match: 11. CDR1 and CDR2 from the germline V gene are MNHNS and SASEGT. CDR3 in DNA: TGTGCCAGTCACACCGGGACAGGCCCATACAATGAGCAGTTCTTC. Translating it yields CASHTGTGPYNEQFF.

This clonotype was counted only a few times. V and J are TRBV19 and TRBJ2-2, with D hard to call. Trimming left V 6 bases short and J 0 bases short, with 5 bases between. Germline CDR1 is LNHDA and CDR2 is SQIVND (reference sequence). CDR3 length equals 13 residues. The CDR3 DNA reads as TGTGCCAGTAGCACATCGAACACCGGGGAGCTGTTTTTT. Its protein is CASSTSNTGELFF. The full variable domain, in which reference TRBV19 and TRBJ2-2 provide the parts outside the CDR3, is DGGITQSPKYLFRKEGQNVTLSCEQNLNHDAMYWYRQDPGQGLRLIYYSQIVNDFQKGDIAEGYSVSREKKESFPLTVTSAQKNPTAFYLCASSTSNTGELFFGEGSRLTVL.

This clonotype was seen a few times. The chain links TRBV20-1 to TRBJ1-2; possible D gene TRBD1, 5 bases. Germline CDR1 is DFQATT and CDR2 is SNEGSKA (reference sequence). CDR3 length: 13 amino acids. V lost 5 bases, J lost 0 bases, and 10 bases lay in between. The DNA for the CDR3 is TGCAGTGCTCCCCACAGGTCTAACTATGGCTACACCTTC. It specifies CSAPHRSNYGYTF.

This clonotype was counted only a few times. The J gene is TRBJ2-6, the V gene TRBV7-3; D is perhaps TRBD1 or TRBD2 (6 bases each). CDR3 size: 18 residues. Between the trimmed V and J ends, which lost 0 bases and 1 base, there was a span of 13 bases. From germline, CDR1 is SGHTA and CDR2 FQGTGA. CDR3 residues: CASSLTGGGSSGANVLTF. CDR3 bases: TGTGCCAGCAGCTTAACAGGAGGGGGGAGTTCTGGGGCCAACGTCCTGACTTTC.

The CDR3 nucleotides read TGTGCCATCAGCCCCTGGGGCGCGGGGGCGAACACCGGGGAGCTGTTTTTT. This codes for CAISPWGAGANTGELFF. This chain links TRBV10-3 with TRBJ2-2; the match to TRBD2 covers 7 bases. The CDR3 spans 17 residues. Per germline, CDR1 ENHRY and CDR2 SYGVKD. V lost 6 bases to trimming and J lost 0 bases; unmatched junction nucleotides: 10.